One T cell receptor beta chain is described in this entry. The antigen is not known. The data were obtained in a study of CXCR3-negative and CXCR3-positive naive CD8 T cells. The CDR3 is 17 residues long. The V gene's germline CDR1 is LGHDT and CDR2 YNNKEL (reference sequence). All TRB cDNA libraries came from 5' RACE performed with UMI labels. For each CDR3 protein, TCRdb gives one entry from its re-call of the 5' RACE reads, without DNA. Its table records over 35,000 distinct CDR3 sequences. Findings and limits, study-wide: Both of the naive subsets showed about the same high diversity, but memory CD8+ cells had much less.

The rearrangement joins TRBV3-1 to TRBJ2-3; the D gene TCRdb calls, TRBD2, cannot be checked with no DNA. The sequence came from a human donor in good health. Some clones in this sample may be carry-over from other donors' samples. Input material: memory CD8+ T cells from blood. The CDR3: CASSHEERGAGTDTQYF.